One sample yielded the 18 T cell receptor beta chains listed below, sequenced in a study of identical twins. TCRdb used MiXCR to reprocess the 5' RACE reads, holding one entry per CDR3 protein. The top ten clones hold 3.5% to 5% of a sample with around 250,000 distinct CDR3 sequences, more than 9.5% of them seen once. This sample was also put to use in a study of yellow fever vaccine responses in identical twins.

The sample was memory (CD45RO+) T cells sorted from blood. The receptor set was obtained from a woman aged 18-35 years in good health.

Only a few counts were recorded for this clonotype. The chain carries TRBV10-3 and TRBJ2-3, with D perhaps TRBD1 (6 bases). The V end lost 4 bases, the J end lost 4 bases, and 9 bases lay between the germline ends. CDR1 and CDR2 from the germline V gene are ENHRY and SYGVKD. This CDR3 has 13 amino acids. CDR3 residues: CAISVTGSDTQYF. The CDR3 nucleotides read TGTGCCATCAGTGTCACAGGGTCAGATACGCAGTATTTT.

In its sample, this clonotype was seen a few times. This chain joins TRBV3-1 and TRBJ2-3, with 7 bases matching TRBD1. The CDR3 is 13 residues long. The junction had 4 bases not matched to a gene; V was cut back by 6 bases and J by 4 bases. Per germline, CDR1 LGHDT and CDR2 YNNKEL (reference sequence). The CDR3 spells CASRRQGSDTQYF. As DNA, the CDR3 is TGTGCCAGCAGGCGACAGGGCTCAGATACGCAGTATTTT.

V usage is TRBV10-3 and J usage is TRBJ2-3, with D hard to call. The germline gives CDR1 ENHRY, CDR2 SYGVKD. The CDR3 is 13 residues long. Trimming removed 6 bases at V and 2 bases at J, with 9 bases between. CDR3 region: CAISVPPTDTQYF. The CDR3 DNA follows: TGTGCCATCAGCGTCCCCCCCACAGATACGCAGTATTTT.

This clonotype was observed a handful of times. V usage is TRBV7-9 and J usage is TRBJ2-7; 11 bases are shared with TRBD2. The V gene's germline CDR1 is SEHNR and CDR2 FQNEAQ (reference sequence). There are 14 residues in the CDR3. V dropped 3 bases and J dropped 6; count of bases not matched to a gene: 4. The CDR3 sequence: CASSLTSGTFEQYF. The CDR3 DNA sequence: TGTGCCAGCAGCTTGACTAGCGGGACTTTCGAGCAGTACTTC.

In its sample, this clonotype was seen a few times. The chain is built from TRBV4-3 and TRBJ2-5, with D tentatively TRBD1 (5 bases). Germline-derived CDR1 and CDR2 are LGHNA and YSLEER. This CDR3 has 14 amino acids. V lost 1 base to trimming and J lost 0 bases, with 6 bases between them. CDR3 amino acids: CASSQGQYQETQYF. CDR3 sequence (DNA): TGCGCCAGCAGCCAAGGACAGTACCAAGAGACCCAGTACTTC.

The rearrangement joins TRBV19 to TRBJ2-3, with TRBD1 as a possible D gene (5 bases). The germline V and J ends were trimmed by 2 bases and 2 bases, with 14 bases remaining between them. CDR3 length equals 16 residues. The germline V gene has CDR1 LNHDA and CDR2 SQIVND (reference sequence). CDR3 coding DNA: TGTGCCAGTAGTATATTGCCAGGGCAGTACACAGATACGCAGTATTTT. It encodes CASSILPGQYTDTQYF.

This chain connects TRBV25-1 to TRBJ1-6; unclear D gene. The CDR3 covers 14 residues. CDR1 is MGHDK and CDR2 is SYGVNS in the germline V gene. Trimming stripped 4 bases from V and 1 base from J, with 5 bases between. The CDR3 sequence: CASSAASYNSPLHF. Written as DNA, the CDR3 is TGTGCCAGCAGTGCCGCGTCCTATAATTCACCCCTCCACTTT.

Remarks on this clonotype: The junction departs from germline at one end; a sequencing error may be responsible. This chain joins TRBV4-3 and TRBJ1-2; D ambiguous. This CDR3 has 13 amino acids. Germline V gene data show CDR1 as LGHNA and CDR2 as YSLEER. In nucleotides, the CDR3 is TGCGCCAGCAGCCATTCGCGGGTGGGCCCGTACGCCTTC. It translates to CASSHSRVGPYAF.

This clonotype was seen at least ten times. The chain uses TRBV6-2 or TRBV6-3 and TRBJ2-1; 8 bases line up with TRBD2. Germline CDR1 reads MNHEY; CDR2 reads SVGEGT. The CDR3 is 16 amino acids. Unmatched junction bases numbered 11, after V lost 5 bases and J lost 5 bases. CDR3 amino acids: CASSRLRLAPDNEQFF. CDR3 nucleotide sequence: TGTGCCAGCAGTCGCTTACGACTAGCGCCTGACAATGAGCAGTTCTTC.

This chain connects TRBV28 to TRBJ2-7, with 10 positions matching TRBD1. V lost 6 bases to trimming and J lost 7 bases; unmatched junction nucleotides: 9. The CDR3 is made up of 14 amino acids. Germline CDR1 is MDHEN and CDR2 is SYDVKM. CDR3 sequence: CASSQRQGAREQYF. Here the CDR3 DNA reads TGTGCCAGCAGCCAAAGACAGGGGGCGCGAGAGCAGTACTTC.

In its sample, this clonotype was seen a few times. The chain is built from TRBV20-1 and TRBJ2-3, with 7 bases that match TRBD1. J lost 6 bases, V lost 4 bases, and 4 bases had no gene match. The germline CDR1 and CDR2 sequences are DFQATT and SNEGSKA (reference sequence). CDR3 length equals 12 residues. The CDR3 protein is CSANRGGDTQYF. CDR3 coding DNA: TGCAGTGCTAACCGAGGGGGCGATACGCAGTATTTT.

The chain has TRBV6-2 or TRBV6-3 and TRBJ2-7; either TRBD1 or TRBD2 may supply D (5 bases each). The CDR3 covers 14 residues. V shed 6 bases and J shed 0 bases, with 12 bases lying between them. Germline CDR1 MNHEY, CDR2 SVGEGT. Written as DNA, the CDR3 is TGTGCCAGCAGACCCCTCGGGGCCTCCTACGAGCAGTACTTC. Translated, it gives CASRPLGASYEQYF.

The gene calls are TRBV29-1 and TRBJ1-1; possible D gene TRBD1, 6 bases. The CDR3 has 12 amino acids. The V end lost 7 bases, the J end lost 1 base, and 10 bases lay between the germline ends. Germline V CDR1 and CDR2: SQVTM, ANQGSEA. The CDR3 region is CSGKTGNTEAFF. The CDR3 DNA sequence: TGCAGCGGGAAGACAGGGAACACTGAAGCTTTCTTT.

This clonotype has at least ten counts. V usage is TRBV12-3 or TRBV12-4 and J usage is TRBJ2-2, with 7 bases matching TRBD2. V was pared by 7 bases and J by 8 bases, with 10 bases of the junction left unmatched. This CDR3 has 14 amino acids. The CDR3 sequence: CASNNGGKGGELFF. CDR3 bases: TGTGCCAGCAACAACGGGGGGAAAGGAGGGGAGCTGTTTTTT.

The chain has TRBV2 and TRBJ2-7; 8 bases are a match to TRBD1. The CDR3 runs 12 residues. Losses at the gene ends were 6 bases for V and 4 bases for J; bases not matched to a gene: 2. Germline values: CDR1 SNHLY, CDR2 FYNNEI. The CDR3 sequence: CASRTGEYEQYF. Written as DNA, the CDR3 is TGTGCCAGCAGGACAGGGGAGTACGAGCAGTACTTC.

The chain carries TRBV7-2 and TRBJ2-2, with D unclear. V was clipped by 3 bases and J by 1 base, with 9 bases between them. This CDR3 is built from 15 residues. From germline, CDR1 is SGHTA and CDR2 FQGNSA. The chain's CDR3 is CASSLSTRNTGELFF. CDR3 in DNA: TGTGCCAGCAGCTTGTCTACGCGGAACACCGGGGAGCTGTTTTTT.

This clonotype was found a few times. V and J are TRBV7-9 and TRBJ2-2; 7 bases fit TRBD2. Germline loops: CDR1 SEHNR, CDR2 FQNEAQ (reference sequence). The length of the CDR3 is 16 residues. The junction had 9 bases not matched to a gene; V was cut back by 2 bases and J by 6 bases. DNA of the CDR3: TGTGCCAGCAGCTTATGGGGACTACCCGATCCCGGGGAGCTGTTTTTT. This sequence encodes CASSLWGLPDPGELFF.

The CDR3 is CASSWGTSGSYNEQFF. In nucleotides, the CDR3 is TGCGCCAGCAGCTGGGGGACTAGCGGCTCCTACAATGAGCAGTTCTTC. The chain has TRBV5-1 and TRBJ2-1; TRBD2 agrees at 11 bases. The V segment lost 3 bases and the J segment 0 bases; nucleotides outside the gene matches: 2. Germline V lookup: CDR1 SGHRS, CDR2 YFSETQ. CDR3 length: 16 residues.